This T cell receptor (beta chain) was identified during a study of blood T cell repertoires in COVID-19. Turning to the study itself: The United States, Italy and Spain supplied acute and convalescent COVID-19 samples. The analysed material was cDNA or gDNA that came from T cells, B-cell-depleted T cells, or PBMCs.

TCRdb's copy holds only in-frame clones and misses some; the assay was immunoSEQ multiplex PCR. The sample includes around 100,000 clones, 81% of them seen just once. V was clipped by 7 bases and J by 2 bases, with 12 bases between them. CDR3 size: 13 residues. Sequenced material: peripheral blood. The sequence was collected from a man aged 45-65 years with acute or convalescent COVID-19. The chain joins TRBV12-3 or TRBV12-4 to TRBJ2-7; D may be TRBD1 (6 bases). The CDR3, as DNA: TGTGCCAGCACCTCAGGACAGACCTACGAGCAGTACTTC. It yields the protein CASTSGQTYEQYF.